This TCR beta chain was observed in a study of breast tumors, draining lymph nodes, adjacent tissues. Study-wide results and limits: Tumor TCR diversity was below lymph nodes but above nontumor tissue. Luminal-like breast cancer showed significantly greater tumor-nontumor repertoire similarity than basal-like breast cancer did.

TCRdb re-called the multiplex PCR reads through MiXCR, storing one row per CDR3 protein. The sample lists a few hundred thousand distinct CDR3 sequences, less than 40% occurring once. This CDR3 has 17 amino acids. Trimming removed 5 bases from V and 6 bases from J; junction bases left unmatched: 14. CDR1 and CDR2 (germline): SGHAT, FQNNGV. Note on this clonotype: The antigen is unknown.

Breast cancer patients provided tissue from their axillary draining lymph nodes. The source material was axillary lymph node tissue. The rearrangement links TRBV11-2 to TRBJ2-1; 9 nucleotides match TRBD2. The receptor's source is a female donor with breast cancer. Some clones in this sample may be carry-over from other donors' samples. The CDR3 here is CASSQKREEGSGNEQFF. CDR3 bases: TGTGCCAGCAGCCAAAAGCGGGAGGAAGGGAGCGGCAATGAGCAGTTCTTC.